These 8 T cell receptor beta chains originate from one sample sequenced in a study of T-cell reconstitution after alpha-beta-depleted transplantation in children. A TCRbeta library incorporating unique molecular identifiers was prepared. TCRdb used MiXCR to reprocess the PCR reads, holding one entry per CDR3 protein. The sample holds around 600,000 distinct CDR3 sequences, 8% to 11% seen once. The material was PBMCs from the stem cell graft donor, obtained from the stem cell graft. These receptors were collected from a human donor who donated a stem cell graft to a child with acute myeloid leukemia.

The table lists this clonotype with a few counts. In nucleotides, the CDR3 is TGTGCCAGCAGCTTAGCAGGCAGGGCGACCTACGAGCAGTACTTC. It codes for CASSLAGRATYEQYF. V usage is TRBV7-9 and J usage is TRBJ2-7, with a weak D call TRBD1 (5 bases). The V and J ends lost 0 bases and 2 bases respectively, with 11 bases between them. CDR1 is SEHNR and CDR2 is FQNEAQ in the germline V gene (reference sequence). The CDR3 length is 15 residues.

This clonotype was observed many times. The chain carries TRBV7-2 and TRBJ1-1, with unresolved D. V lost 5 bases and J lost 6, with 10 bases in between. Germline V gives CDR1 SGHTA, CDR2 FQGNSA. The CDR3 loop spans 12 amino acids. The CDR3 region is CASSRNVAEAFF. CDR3 sequence (DNA): TGTGCCAGCAGCCGCAACGTGGCTGAAGCTTTCTTT.

The chain combines TRBV12-3 or TRBV12-4 with TRBJ2-3; D call uncertain. The CDR3 covers 13 residues. V was pared by 1 base and J by 5 bases, with 7 bases between. Here the CDR3 DNA reads TGTGCCAGCAGTTTAGATGTGGTAGATACGCAGTATTTT. It codes for CASSLDVVDTQYF.

The chain uses TRBV7-9 and TRBJ2-5, with 9 bases identical to TRBD2. This CDR3 region has 17 residues. In germline, CDR1 is SEHNR, CDR2 FQNEAQ (reference sequence). V lost 3 bases, J lost 5 bases, and 13 bases stayed unmatched. Here the CDR3 DNA reads TGTGCCAGCAGCTTCATCCCTCGGGGGACTAGCCGGGAGACCCAGTACTTC. It codes for CASSFIPRGTSRETQYF.

The chain links TRBV30 to TRBJ1-1; D unclear. Germline lookup yields CDR1 GTSNPN and CDR2 SVGIG (reference sequence). Trimming pared 1 base from V and 4 bases from J, leaving 10 bases between. The CDR3 extends over 13 amino acids. CDR3 sequence reads: CAWSGGDPTEAFF. DNA of the CDR3: TGTGCCTGGAGTGGGGGAGATCCCACTGAAGCTTTCTTT.

The chain joins TRBV29-1 to TRBJ1-1, with D perhaps matching TRBD1 (5 bases). Germline V CDR1 and CDR2: SQVTM, ANQGSEA. This CDR3 is 13 amino acids long. V shed 1 base and J shed 1 base, with 7 bases lying between them. CDR3 residues: CSVEGGENTEAFF. In DNA, the CDR3 is TGCAGCGTTGAAGGGGGGGAGAACACTGAAGCTTTCTTT.

This clonotype was seen many times. This chain uses TRBV12-3 or TRBV12-4 with TRBJ1-5; D is undetermined. The length of the CDR3 is 16 residues. The V and J ends lost 6 bases and 0 bases respectively, with 15 bases between them. This CDR3 reads CASSERPADSNQPQHF. The CDR3 DNA is TGTGCCAGCAGCGAAAGACCGGCGGATAGCAATCAGCCCCAGCATTTT.

This clonotype has just a few counts. The J gene is TRBJ2-1, the V gene TRBV5-6; 11 bases agree with TRBD2. The CDR3 totals 16 residues. Germline lookup yields CDR1 SGHDT and CDR2 YYEEEE. The J segment lost 9 bases and the V segment lost 4 bases, leaving 12 bases of the junction unmatched. The CDR3 loop is CASSPGTSGPRVEQFF. The CDR3 coding sequence is TGTGCCAGCAGCCCCGGGACTAGCGGACCCCGTGTTGAGCAGTTCTTC.